Included here is one T cell receptor (beta chain) sequence, with context. What it binds is not known. The sample belongs to a study of blood T cells in healthy people across ages. Study-level results: Roughly linear declines in TCR beta diversity per million T cells occurred with age.

Primed by a sample-barcoded 5' primer and a J-beta primer mix, a second PCR proceeded for roughly 7 to 12 cycles. TCRdb fed the 5' RACE reads into MiXCR, producing one record per CDR3 protein. Of around 1.5 million distinct CDR3 sequences detected, around 35% appear once; the ten largest clones hold roughly 12%. Trimming stripped 0 bases from V and 4 bases from J, with 8 bases between. The length of the CDR3 is 14 residues. Germline-derived CDR1 and CDR2 are SGHRS and YFSETQ. The sequenced material came from blood. The clonotype originates from a woman in her 30s in good health. The chain combines TRBV5-1 with TRBJ2-1, with D uncertain. CDR3 protein: CASSLAPGYNEQFF. The CDR3, as DNA: TGCGCCAGCAGCTTGGCCCCCGGATACAATGAGCAGTTCTTC.